A single sample gave rise to the 19 T cell receptor beta chains below, sequenced in a study of T cell responses to AZD1222 COVID-19 vaccine. Some clones are missing from TCRdb's copy, which holds only in-frame ones; the method was immunoSEQ multiplex PCR. The sample has 95,000 to 110,000 clones; over 90% are singletons. This material consisted of peripheral blood, taken on day 0 of AZD1222 vaccination. The receptor set was obtained from an adult in good health.

The chain recombines TRBV29-1 with TRBJ2-5, with D perhaps being TRBD1 or TRBD2 (5 bases each). CDR1 and CDR2 from the germline V gene are SQVTM and ANQGSEA. The CDR3 spans 14 residues. V lost 3 bases and J lost 5, with 16 bases in between. The CDR3, as DNA: TGCAGCGTTGATGACTCGTCGGGGCCGGAGACCCAGTACTTC. Translating it yields CSVDDSSGPETQYF.

This chain connects TRBV5-1 to TRBJ1-2; TRBD1 agrees at 7 bases. CDR1 and CDR2 from the germline V gene are SGHRS and YFSETQ. J gave up 10 bases and V 5 bases, and 5 bases lay outside the gene matches. This CDR3 is built from 11 residues. CDR3 loop: CASSFDRDYTF. The CDR3 DNA reads TGCGCCAGCAGTTTTGACAGGGACTACACCTTC.

The chain couples TRBV28 to TRBJ2-3; 15 bases fit TRBD2. J lost 4 bases, V lost 5 bases, and 7 bases had no gene match. The germline CDR1 and CDR2 sequences are MDHEN and SYDVKM. The CDR3 covers 17 residues. In nucleotides, the CDR3 is TGTGCCAGCAGTGGAGACGGGACTAGCGGGAGGCCAGATACGCAGTATTTT. It is translated as CASSGDGTSGRPDTQYF. The whole variable domain, remainder taken from reference TRBV28 and TRBJ2-3, is DVKVTQSSRYLVKRTGEKVFLECVQDMDHENMFWYRQDPGLGLRLIYFSYDVKMKEKGDIPEGYSVSREKKERFSLILESASTNQTSMYLCASSGDGTSGRPDTQYFGPGTRLTVL.

This clone was detected a few times. V gene TRBV15 combines with J gene TRBJ1-5; D is unresolved. Germline assignment: CDR1 LNHNV and CDR2 YYDKDF (reference sequence). The CDR3 has 13 residues. Trimming left V 0 bases short and J 4 bases short, with 4 bases between. The CDR3 DNA reads TGTGCCACCAGCAGAGATCCAAATCAGCCCCAGCATTTT. Translation gives CATSRDPNQPQHF.

V usage is TRBV5-1 and J usage is TRBJ2-7; 7 bases line up with TRBD2. Losses at the gene ends were 0 bases for V and 2 bases for J; bases not matched to a gene: 11. This CDR3 is 17 amino acids long. Germline lookup yields CDR1 SGHRS and CDR2 YFSETQ. In DNA, the CDR3 is TGCGCCAGCAGCTTGGCGCGTACTAGCGATGTCACCTACGAGCAGTACTTC. This translates into CASSLARTSDVTYEQYF. Full variable domain (missing parts from reference TRBV5-1 and TRBJ2-7): KAGVTQTPRYLIKTRGQQVTLSCSPISGHRSVSWYQQTPGQGLQFLFEYFSETQRNKGNFPGRFSGRQFSNSRSEMNVSTLELGDSALYLCASSLARTSDVTYEQYFGPGTRLTVT.

This chain links TRBV16 with TRBJ2-1; possible D gene TRBD2, 5 bases. The CDR3 sequence is 15 residues long. Germline V CDR1 and CDR2: KGHSY, FQNENV. The V end was cut by 2 bases, the J end by 2 bases, with 10 bases between. DNA of the CDR3: TGTGCCAGCAGCCAACTTACGGGAACCTACAATGAGCAGTTCTTC. Its translation: CASSQLTGTYNEQFF.

The CDR3 sequence is CATQETGTGSSGANVLTF. In DNA, the CDR3 is TGTGCCACTCAAGAGACCGGGACAGGAAGTTCTGGGGCCAACGTCCTGACTTTC. This chain uses TRBV19 with TRBJ2-6, with 8 bases aligning to TRBD1. This CDR3 is 18 amino acids long. Unmatched junction bases numbered 15, after V lost 10 bases and J lost 1 base. From germline, CDR1 is LNHDA and CDR2 SQIVND (reference sequence).

This chain uses TRBV11-2 with TRBJ1-3; D may be TRBD1 (5 bases). The CDR3 sequence is 13 residues long. V lost 11 bases and J 0 bases, leaving 11 bases between the germline ends. In germline, CDR1 is SGHAT, CDR2 FQNNGV. CDR3 residues: CASGASSGNTIYF. The CDR3 region has the DNA TGTGCCTCCGGGGCTAGCTCTGGAAACACCATATATTTT.

This chain uses TRBV29-1 with TRBJ1-1, with D perhaps matching TRBD1 (5 bases). V lost 5 bases and J 5 bases, leaving 18 bases between the germline ends. Germline CDR1 and CDR2: SQVTM and ANQGSEA. The CDR3 consists of 14 residues. In DNA form, the CDR3 reads TGCAGCGTTAAACCGACAGCGGGGGGAACTGAAGCTTTCTTT. Translated: CSVKPTAGGTEAFF.

The chain carries TRBV7-8 and TRBJ2-5, with 7 nucleotides matching TRBD1. Germline V lookup: CDR1 SGHVS, CDR2 FQNEAQ. J lost 2 bases, V lost 6 bases, and 12 bases had no gene match. The CDR3 covers 16 residues. CDR3: CASRRAGTVRQETQYF. DNA for the CDR3: TGTGCCAGCAGGAGGGCCGGGACAGTGAGACAAGAGACCCAGTACTTC.

The chain combines TRBV25-1 with TRBJ1-2, with D possibly being TRBD1 (6 bases). The germline gives CDR1 MGHDK, CDR2 SYGVNS. This CDR3 has 12 amino acids. V was pared by 2 bases and J by 8 bases, with 9 bases between. The CDR3 nucleotides are TGTGCCAGCAGTGAAACAGGGTTAGGCTACACCTTC. Its protein product is CASSETGLGYTF.

The chain links TRBV12-3 or TRBV12-4 to TRBJ1-2; unclear D gene. The CDR3 covers 13 residues. Trimming stripped 6 bases from V and 5 bases from J, with 13 bases between. CDR3 residues: CASSGSSGYGYTF. For the CDR3, the DNA is TGTGCCAGCAGCGGATCGTCGGGTTATGGCTACACCTTC.

CDR3 sequence: CASKCRGLATSDTQYF. CDR3 coding DNA: TGTGCCAGCAAGTGCCGGGGACTAGCAACCTCAGATACGCAGTATTTT. This chain joins TRBV21-1 and TRBJ2-3; the D call of TRBD2 is as the table states it, not checked on the DNA. TRBV21-1 constitutes a pseudogene. This CDR3 comprises 16 residues.

This chain joins TRBV3-1 (or the pseudogene TRBV3-2) and TRBJ1-3; no clear D. This CDR3 has 11 amino acids. V was shortened by 6 bases and J by 9 bases, with 9 bases between the two germline ends. Germline V gene lookup returns CDR1 LGHDT and CDR2 YNNKEL (reference sequence). In nucleotides, the CDR3 is TGTGCCAGCAGTCAGAGCAGCACCATATATTTT. Its protein is CASSQSSTIYF.

V gene TRBV6-5 combines with J gene TRBJ1-1; 8 bases align to TRBD1. Germline assignment: CDR1 MNHEY and CDR2 SVGAGI. After removal of 6 bases from V and 6 bases from J, the junction contained 6 bases not matched to a gene. CDR3 length: 13 residues. The CDR3: CASRRGQVSEAFF. For the CDR3, the DNA is TGTGCCAGCAGGAGGGGACAGGTCTCTGAAGCTTTCTTT.

The gene calls are TRBV2 and TRBJ2-7, with D unresolved. The V end lost 1 base, the J end lost 3 bases, and 13 bases lay between the germline ends. Germline-derived CDR1 and CDR2 are SNHLY and FYNNEI. There are 15 residues in the CDR3. Written as DNA, the CDR3 is TGTGCCAGCAGTGAAGGTAGTAGCTACAACTACGAGCAGTACTTC. Its translation: CASSEGSSYNYEQYF.

The chain is built from TRBV10-2 and TRBJ2-7; D is ambiguous. Germline loops: CDR1 WSHSY, CDR2 SAAADI. V dropped 0 bases and J dropped 0 bases, with 6 bases sitting between them. This CDR3 region has 14 residues. The CDR3 protein is CASSESGHSYEQYF. The CDR3 nucleotides read TGCGCCAGCAGTGAGTCGGGCCACTCCTACGAGCAGTACTTC.

Only one count was recorded for this clone. The gene calls are TRBV5-5 and TRBJ1-4, with 7 bases lining up with TRBD1. This CDR3 spans 13 amino acids. From germline, CDR1 is SGHKS and CDR2 YYEKEE (reference sequence). The ends lost 4 bases at V and 9 bases at J; junction bases unmatched: 6. CDR3 in amino acids: CASSDRTGQKLFF. The DNA for the CDR3 is TGTGCCAGCAGCGATCGGACAGGCCAAAAACTGTTTTTT.

The chain employs TRBV2 and TRBJ1-4, with D uncertain. Trimming removed 1 base from V and 7 bases from J, with 10 bases in between. CDR3 length: 14 residues. Germline CDR1 is SNHLY and CDR2 is FYNNEI. The CDR3 here is CASSEGQVGEKLFF. CDR3 in DNA: TGTGCCAGCAGTGAAGGCCAAGTAGGTGAAAAACTGTTTTTT.